The 10 T cell receptor beta chains in this list originate from one sample, sequenced in a study of shared clonotypes between healthy human individuals (TCRdb year 2020). Library creation used the immunoSEQ multiplex PCR assay. Here the immuneACCESS table is served through TCRdb, limited to in-frame sequences with V and J called. Missing clones are a known gap in these copies; in checked studies unresolved V genes cover under half, and the rest lacks a known reason. In all, the sample holds roughly 700,000 clones, and less than 95% of those were seen once. Jointly, the top ten make up 30% to 40% of the sample. Sequencing was carried out using memory CD8+ T cells from PBMCs. Taken with the paper, the label for cell subset or site translates to: CD45RO+ cells pooled with CCR7-negative TemRA cells. These receptors were obtained from a young man in good health. Some clones in this sample may be carry-over from other donors' samples.

The gene calls are TRBV11-3 and TRBJ2-7; D may correspond to TRBD1 or TRBD2 (5 bases each). Germline assignment: CDR1 SGHNT and CDR2 YENEEA. Trimming removed 4 bases at V and 0 bases at J, with 10 bases between. This CDR3 is 14 amino acids long. CDR3 in amino acids: CASSSRDGSYEQYF. The CDR3 DNA reads TGTGCCAGCAGCTCTCGGGACGGCTCCTACGAGCAGTACTTC.

The J gene is TRBJ2-1, the V gene TRBV9; D unclear. Trimming took 3 bases from V and 4 from J, leaving 8 bases between them. The CDR3 sequence is 13 residues long. The germline gives CDR1 SGDLS, CDR2 YYNGEE. The DNA for the CDR3 is TGTGCCAGCAGCGCCTCCGGGTACAATGAGCAGTTCTTC. It translates to CASSASGYNEQFF.

A word on this clone: An end of the junction differs from the germline gene, which may be a read error. The chain carries TRBV25-1 and TRBJ1-1; TRBD1 might be the D (5 bases). Per germline, CDR1 MGHDK and CDR2 SYGVNS. This CDR3 spans 14 amino acids. CDR3 DNA: TGTGCCATCAGTGGGGGACGGGAAAACACTGAAGCTTTCTTT. It specifies CAISGGRENTEAFF. Full variable domain (outside the CDR3, taken from reference TRBV25-1 and TRBJ1-1): EADIYQTPRYLVIGTGKKITLECSQTMGHDKMYWYQQDPGMELHLIHYSYGVNSTEKGDLSSESTVSRIRTEHFPLTLESARPSHTSQYLCAISGGRENTEAFFGQGTRLTVV.

CDR3 region: CSVEFRGNHEQYF. CDR3 bases: TGCAGCGTTGAATTTCGCGGGAACCACGAGCAGTACTTC. J is TRBJ2-7 and V is TRBV29-1; D is perhaps TRBD2 (6 bases). CDR1 is SQVTM and CDR2 is ANQGSEA in the germline V gene. V shed 2 bases and J shed 5 bases, with 13 bases lying between them. This CDR3 has 13 residues.

The gene calls are TRBV6-5 and TRBJ2-3; unclear D gene. The CDR3 covers 14 residues. The V and J ends lost 4 bases and 0 bases respectively, with 8 bases between them. CDR1 and CDR2 from the germline V gene are MNHEY and SVGAGI. CDR3 bases: TGTGCCAGCAGTTCCCCGGCTAGCACAGATACGCAGTATTTT. Protein: CASSSPASTDTQYF.

The rearrangement joins TRBV7-2 to TRBJ2-5; 8 bases align to TRBD2. Germline-derived CDR1 and CDR2 are SGHTA and FQGNSA. The CDR3 runs to 14 residues. The J segment lost 5 bases and the V segment lost 5 bases, leaving 7 bases of the junction unmatched. The CDR3 region is CASSPSGSGETQYF. In nucleotides, the CDR3 is TGTGCCAGCAGCCCCAGCGGGAGCGGCGAGACCCAGTACTTC.

The chain recombines TRBV27 with TRBJ2-7; D is ambiguous. Per germline, CDR1 MNHEY and CDR2 SMNVEV (reference sequence). The CDR3 spans 13 residues. V was clipped by 3 bases and J by 5 bases, with 11 bases between them. The CDR3 reads CASSLGGLDEQYF. CDR3 nucleotides: TGTGCCAGCAGTTTGGGTGGGTTGGACGAGCAGTACTTC.

This rearrangement joins TRBV27 to TRBJ2-7; 8 bases are shared with TRBD1. V lost 6 bases and J lost 4; bases outside the gene matches: 11. The CDR3 is 15 residues long. CDR1 is MNHEY, CDR2 SMNVEV, per germline (reference sequence). CDR3: CASSWDRTLFYEQYF. The CDR3 region has the DNA TGTGCCAGCAGCTGGGACAGGACACTTTTTTACGAGCAGTACTTC.

The chain uses TRBV5-1 and TRBJ2-3; tentative D call: TRBD1 (6 bases). Germline V gene lookup returns CDR1 SGHRS and CDR2 YFSETQ. V lost 2 bases to trimming and J lost 2 bases, with 12 bases between them. The CDR3 runs 15 residues. The CDR3 region is CASSLIQGVTDTQYF. The CDR3 coding sequence is TGCGCCAGCAGCTTAATACAGGGAGTCACAGATACGCAGTATTTT.

The chain links TRBV27 to TRBJ1-5; D perhaps matches TRBD1 (6 bases). This CDR3 is built from 14 residues. Germline V gene lookup returns CDR1 MNHEY and CDR2 SMNVEV (reference sequence). V lost 8 bases and J 7 bases, leaving 18 bases between the germline ends. The CDR3 DNA reads as TGTGCCAGCTCCGGGACACATCTTAACCAGCCCCAGCATTTT. This encodes CASSGTHLNQPQHF.